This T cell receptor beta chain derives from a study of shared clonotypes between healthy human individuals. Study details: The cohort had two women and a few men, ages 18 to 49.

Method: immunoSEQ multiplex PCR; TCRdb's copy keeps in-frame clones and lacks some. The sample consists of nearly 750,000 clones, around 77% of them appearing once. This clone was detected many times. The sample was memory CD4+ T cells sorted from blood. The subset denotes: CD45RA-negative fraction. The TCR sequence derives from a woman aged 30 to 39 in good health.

CDR3 bases: TGTGCCAGCAGCTGGGACAGGGACACCGGGGAGCTGTTTTTT. Protein sequence: CASSWDRDTGELFF. The chain links TRBV7-9 to TRBJ2-2; 9 bases line up with TRBD1. The V gene end was trimmed by 4 bases and the J gene end by 3 bases; junction bases not matched to a gene: 0. Germline assignment: CDR1 SEHNR and CDR2 FQNEAQ (reference sequence). The CDR3 has 14 residues.